This TCR beta chain was found in a study of OX40 agonist ivuxolimab in advanced cancers. Overall study context: Patients received ivuxolimab, an agonistic anti-OX40 (CD134) antibody. Dose-escalation patients' cancers were hepatocellular carcinoma, melanoma, renal cell or head and neck cancer.

Comments on this clone: The antigen is unknown.

TCRdb's copy holds only in-frame clones and misses some; the assay was immunoSEQ multiplex PCR. The sample has fewer than 100,000 clones, approximately 80% seen once. Germline V gene sequence: CDR1 MRHNA, CDR2 SNTAGT. Trimming cost V 7 bases and J 1 base, with 20 bases left between them. The CDR3 has 17 residues. The study, taken as a whole, reports: Partial responders at 0.1-3.0 mg/kg had among the lowest clonal expansion. The mean number of expanded clones was higher in CD8+ T cells than in CD4+.

The sequence came from an adult with an advanced solid tumor such as melanoma, head and neck, liver or kidney cancer. The chain combines TRBV6-4 with TRBJ1-5; D is unresolved. The sample here was CD4+ or CD8+ T cells sorted from blood, taken in a trial of the OX40 agonist ivuxolimab. The CDR3 here is CASNLEARNGSNQPQHF. The CDR3 nucleotides are TGTGCCAGCAACCTCGAGGCCAGGAACGGGAGCAATCAGCCCCAGCATTTT.